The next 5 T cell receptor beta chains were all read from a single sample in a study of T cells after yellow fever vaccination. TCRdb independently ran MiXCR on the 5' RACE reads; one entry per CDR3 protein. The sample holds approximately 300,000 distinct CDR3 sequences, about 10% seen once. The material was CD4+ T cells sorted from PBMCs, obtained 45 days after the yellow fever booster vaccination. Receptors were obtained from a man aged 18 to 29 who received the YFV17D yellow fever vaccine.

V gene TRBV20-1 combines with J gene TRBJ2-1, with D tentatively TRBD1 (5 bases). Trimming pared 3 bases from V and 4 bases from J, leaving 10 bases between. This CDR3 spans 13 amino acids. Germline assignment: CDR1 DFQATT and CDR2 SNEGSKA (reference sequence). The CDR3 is CSARWGQYNEQFF. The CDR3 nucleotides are TGCAGTGCTAGGTGGGGCCAATACAATGAGCAGTTCTTC.

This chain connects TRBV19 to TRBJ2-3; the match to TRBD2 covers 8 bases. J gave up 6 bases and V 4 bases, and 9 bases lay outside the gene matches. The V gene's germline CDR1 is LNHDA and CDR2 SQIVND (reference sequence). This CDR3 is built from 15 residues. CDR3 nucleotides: TGTGCCAGTAGTACGATAGCGGGGCCGGGGGATACGCAGTATTTT. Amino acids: CASSTIAGPGDTQYF. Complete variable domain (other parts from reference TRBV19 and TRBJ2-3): DGGITQSPKYLFRKEGQNVTLSCEQNLNHDAMYWYRQDPGQGLRLIYYSQIVNDFQKGDIAEGYSVSREKKESFPLTVTSAQKNPTAFYLCASSTIAGPGDTQYFGPGTRLTVL.

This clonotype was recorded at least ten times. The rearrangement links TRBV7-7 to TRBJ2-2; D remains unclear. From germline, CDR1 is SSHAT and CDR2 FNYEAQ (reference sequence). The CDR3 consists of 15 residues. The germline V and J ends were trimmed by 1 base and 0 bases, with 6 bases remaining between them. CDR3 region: CASSLGGSNTGELFF. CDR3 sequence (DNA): TGTGCCAGCAGCTTAGGAGGATCGAACACCGGGGAGCTGTTTTTT.

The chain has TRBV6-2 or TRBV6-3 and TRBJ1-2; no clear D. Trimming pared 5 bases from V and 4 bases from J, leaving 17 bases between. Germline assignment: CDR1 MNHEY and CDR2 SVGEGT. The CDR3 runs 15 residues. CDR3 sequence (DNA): TGTGCCAGCAGTGACGGTACACCTTACGTCTATGGCTACACCTTC. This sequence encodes CASSDGTPYVYGYTF.

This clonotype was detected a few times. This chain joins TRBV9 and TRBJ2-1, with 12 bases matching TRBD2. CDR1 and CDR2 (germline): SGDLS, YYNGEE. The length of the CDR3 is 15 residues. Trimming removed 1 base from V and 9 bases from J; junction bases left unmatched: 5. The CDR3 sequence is CASSVRTSGDPEQFF. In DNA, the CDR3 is TGTGCCAGCAGCGTACGGACTAGCGGGGACCCTGAGCAGTTCTTC.